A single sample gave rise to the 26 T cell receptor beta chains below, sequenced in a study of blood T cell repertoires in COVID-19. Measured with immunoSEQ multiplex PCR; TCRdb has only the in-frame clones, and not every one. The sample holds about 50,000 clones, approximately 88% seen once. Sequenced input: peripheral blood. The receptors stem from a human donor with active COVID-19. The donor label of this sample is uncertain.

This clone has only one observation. CDR3 sequence (DNA): TGTGCCAGCAGCCCGAGTCTGGGACTAGTGTACTTC. Its protein is CASSPSLGLVYF. This sequence joins TRBV7-9 and TRBJ2-7; 8 bases match TRBD2. The junction had 9 bases not matched to a gene; V was cut back by 5 bases and J by 12 bases. CDR1 is SEHNR, CDR2 FQNEAQ, per germline (reference sequence). The CDR3 length is 12 residues.

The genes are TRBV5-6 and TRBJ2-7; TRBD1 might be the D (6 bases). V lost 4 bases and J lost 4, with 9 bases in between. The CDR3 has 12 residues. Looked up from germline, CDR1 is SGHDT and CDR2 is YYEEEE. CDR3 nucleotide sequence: TGTGCCAGCAGCGTGGACAGATACGAGCAGTACTTC. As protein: CASSVDRYEQYF.

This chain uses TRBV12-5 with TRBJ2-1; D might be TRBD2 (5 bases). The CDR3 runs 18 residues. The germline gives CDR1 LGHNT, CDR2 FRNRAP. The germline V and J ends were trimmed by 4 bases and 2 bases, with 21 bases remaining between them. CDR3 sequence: CASGSPRPLDTPYNEQFF. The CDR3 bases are TGTGCTAGTGGTTCTCCCAGACCACTAGACACTCCCTACAATGAGCAGTTCTTC.

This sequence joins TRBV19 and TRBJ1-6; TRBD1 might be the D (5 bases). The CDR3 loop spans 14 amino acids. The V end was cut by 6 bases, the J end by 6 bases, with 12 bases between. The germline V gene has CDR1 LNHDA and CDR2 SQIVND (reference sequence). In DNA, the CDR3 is TGTGCCAGTAGCACCCGGGACTCTAATTCACCCCTCCACTTT. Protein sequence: CASSTRDSNSPLHF. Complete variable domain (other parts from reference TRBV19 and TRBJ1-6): DGGITQSPKYLFRKEGQNVTLSCEQNLNHDAMYWYRQDPGQGLRLIYYSQIVNDFQKGDIAEGYSVSREKKESFPLTVTSAQKNPTAFYLCASSTRDSNSPLHFGNGTRLTVT.

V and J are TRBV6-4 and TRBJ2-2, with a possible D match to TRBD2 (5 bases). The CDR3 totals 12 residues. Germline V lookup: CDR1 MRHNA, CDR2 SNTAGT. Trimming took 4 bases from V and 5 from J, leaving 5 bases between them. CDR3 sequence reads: CASSAGTGELFF. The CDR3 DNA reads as TGTGCCAGCAGTGCGGGAACCGGGGAGCTGTTTTTT.

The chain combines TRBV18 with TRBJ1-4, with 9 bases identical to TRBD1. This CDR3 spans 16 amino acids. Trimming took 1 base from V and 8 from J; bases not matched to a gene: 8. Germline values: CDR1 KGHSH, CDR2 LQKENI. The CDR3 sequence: CASSPLMTGGNEKLFF. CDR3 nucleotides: TGTGCCAGCTCACCACTCATGACAGGGGGGAACGAAAAACTGTTTTTT.

The CDR3 protein is CASSLRRQGRSVYEQYF. The CDR3 region has the DNA TGTGCCAGCAGTTTACGACGACAGGGAAGGAGTGTGTACGAGCAGTACTTC. The chain links TRBV27 to TRBJ2-7; TRBD1 matches 7 bases. The ends lost 2 bases at V and 4 bases at J; junction bases unmatched: 14. This CDR3 contains 17 residues. Germline loops: CDR1 MNHEY, CDR2 SMNVEV (reference sequence).

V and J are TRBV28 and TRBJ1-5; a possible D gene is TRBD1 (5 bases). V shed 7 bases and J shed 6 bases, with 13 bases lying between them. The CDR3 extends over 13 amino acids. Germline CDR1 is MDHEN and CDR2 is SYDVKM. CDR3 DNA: TGTGCCAGCACGGCCAGGGAAAGTCAGCCCCAGCATTTT. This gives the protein CASTARESQPQHF.

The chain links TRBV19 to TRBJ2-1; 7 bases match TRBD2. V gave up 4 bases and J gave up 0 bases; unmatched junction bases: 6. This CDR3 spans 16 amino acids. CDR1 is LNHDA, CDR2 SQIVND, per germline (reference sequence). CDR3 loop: CASSRRGGSSYNEQFF. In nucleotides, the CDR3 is TGTGCCAGTAGTAGACGCGGGGGAAGCTCCTACAATGAGCAGTTCTTC.

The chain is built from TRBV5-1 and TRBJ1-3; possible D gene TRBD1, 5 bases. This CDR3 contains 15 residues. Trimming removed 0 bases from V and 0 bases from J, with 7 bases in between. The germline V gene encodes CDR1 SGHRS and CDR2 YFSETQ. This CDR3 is CASSLGGDSGNTIYF. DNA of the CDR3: TGCGCCAGCAGCTTGGGGGGCGACTCTGGAAACACCATATATTTT.

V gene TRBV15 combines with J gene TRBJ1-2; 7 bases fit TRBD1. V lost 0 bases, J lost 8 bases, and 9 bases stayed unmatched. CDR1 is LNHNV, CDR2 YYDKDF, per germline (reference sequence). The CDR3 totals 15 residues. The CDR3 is CATSRDGRGLGGYTF. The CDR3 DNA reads TGTGCCACCAGCAGAGATGGAAGGGGGCTAGGCGGCTACACCTTC.

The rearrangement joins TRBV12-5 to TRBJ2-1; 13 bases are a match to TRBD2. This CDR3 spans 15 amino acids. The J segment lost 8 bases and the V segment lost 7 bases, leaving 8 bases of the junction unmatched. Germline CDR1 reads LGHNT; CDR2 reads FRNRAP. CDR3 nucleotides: TGTGCTAGTGTCCCTGGACTAGCGGGGGCCTATGAGCAGTTCTTC. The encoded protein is CASVPGLAGAYEQFF.

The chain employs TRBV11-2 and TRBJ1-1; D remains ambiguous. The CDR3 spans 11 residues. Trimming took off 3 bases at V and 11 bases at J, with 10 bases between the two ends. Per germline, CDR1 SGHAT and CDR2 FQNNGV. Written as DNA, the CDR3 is TGTGCCAGCAGCTTTCACTTCAAGGCTTTCTTT. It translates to CASSFHFKAFF.

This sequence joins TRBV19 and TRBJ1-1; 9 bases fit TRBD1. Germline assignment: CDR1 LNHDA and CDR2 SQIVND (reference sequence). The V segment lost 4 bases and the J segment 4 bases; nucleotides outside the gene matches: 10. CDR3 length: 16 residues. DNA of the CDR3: TGTGCCAGTAGTACCCCCGGGGACAGGGTCGCCACTGAAGCTTTCTTT. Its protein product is CASSTPGDRVATEAFF.

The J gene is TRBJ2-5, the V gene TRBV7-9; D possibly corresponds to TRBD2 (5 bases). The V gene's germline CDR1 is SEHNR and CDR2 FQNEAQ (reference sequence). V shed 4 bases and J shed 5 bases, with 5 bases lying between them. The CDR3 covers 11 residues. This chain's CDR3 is CASSSGETQYF. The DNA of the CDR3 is TGTGCCAGCAGCTCGGGGGAGACCCAGTACTTC.

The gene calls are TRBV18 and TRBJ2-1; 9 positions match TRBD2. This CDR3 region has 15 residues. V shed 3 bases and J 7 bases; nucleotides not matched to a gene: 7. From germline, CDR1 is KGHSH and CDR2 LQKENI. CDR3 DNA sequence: TGTGCCAGCTCACCGGCGAGACTAGCGGCAAATGAGCAGTTCTTC. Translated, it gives CASSPARLAANEQFF. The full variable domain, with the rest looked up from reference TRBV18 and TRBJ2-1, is NAGVMQNPRHLVRRRGQEARLRCSPMKGHSHVYWYRQLPEEGLKFMVYLQKENIIDESGMPKERFSAEFPKEGPSILRIQQVVRGDSAAYFCASSPARLAANEQFFGPGTRLTVL.

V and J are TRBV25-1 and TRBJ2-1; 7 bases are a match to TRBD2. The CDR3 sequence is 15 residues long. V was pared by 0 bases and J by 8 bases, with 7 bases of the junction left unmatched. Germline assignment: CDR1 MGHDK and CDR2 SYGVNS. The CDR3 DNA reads TGTGCCAGCAGTGAATACGGCGGGAGATACGATGAGCAGTTCTTC. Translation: CASSEYGGRYDEQFF.

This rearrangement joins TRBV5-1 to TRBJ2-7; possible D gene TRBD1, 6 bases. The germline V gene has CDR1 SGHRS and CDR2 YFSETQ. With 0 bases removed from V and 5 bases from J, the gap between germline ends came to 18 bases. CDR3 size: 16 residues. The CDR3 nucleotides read TGCGCCAGCAGCTTGGGAATGGGGGCTGGGCCCCACGAGCAGTACTTC. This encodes CASSLGMGAGPHEQYF.

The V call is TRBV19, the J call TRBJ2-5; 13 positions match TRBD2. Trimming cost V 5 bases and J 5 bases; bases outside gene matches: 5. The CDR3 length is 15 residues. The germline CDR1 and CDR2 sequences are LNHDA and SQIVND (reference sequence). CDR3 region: CASSPGLAGWETQYF. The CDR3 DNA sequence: TGTGCCAGTAGTCCGGGACTAGCGGGGTGGGAGACCCAGTACTTC.

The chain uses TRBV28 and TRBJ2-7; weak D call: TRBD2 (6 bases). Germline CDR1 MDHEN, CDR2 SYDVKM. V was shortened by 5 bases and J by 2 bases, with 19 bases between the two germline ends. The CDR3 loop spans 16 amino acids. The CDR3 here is CASSPRLTSTTYEQYF. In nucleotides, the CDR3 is TGTGCCAGCAGTCCACGGCTTACTAGCACCACCTACGAGCAGTACTTC.

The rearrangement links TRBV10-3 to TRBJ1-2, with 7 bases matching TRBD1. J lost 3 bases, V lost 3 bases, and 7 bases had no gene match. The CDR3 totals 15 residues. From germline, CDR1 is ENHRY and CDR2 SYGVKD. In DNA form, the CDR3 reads TGTGCCATCAGTGACAAAAATGGACAGGACTATGGCTACACCTTC. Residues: CAISDKNGQDYGYTF.

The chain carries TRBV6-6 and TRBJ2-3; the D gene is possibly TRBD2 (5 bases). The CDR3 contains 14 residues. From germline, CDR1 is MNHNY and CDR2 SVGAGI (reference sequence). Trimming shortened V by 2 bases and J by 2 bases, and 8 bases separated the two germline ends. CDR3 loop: CASSYEGYTDTQYF. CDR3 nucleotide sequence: TGTGCCAGCAGTTACGAGGGTTACACAGATACGCAGTATTTT.

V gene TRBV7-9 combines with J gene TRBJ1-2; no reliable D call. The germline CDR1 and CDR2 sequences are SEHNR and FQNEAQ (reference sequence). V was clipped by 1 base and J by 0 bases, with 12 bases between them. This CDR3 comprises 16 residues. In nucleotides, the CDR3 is TGTGCCAGCAGCTTAGGAGGGCCTATTACTAACTATGGCTACACCTTC. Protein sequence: CASSLGGPITNYGYTF.

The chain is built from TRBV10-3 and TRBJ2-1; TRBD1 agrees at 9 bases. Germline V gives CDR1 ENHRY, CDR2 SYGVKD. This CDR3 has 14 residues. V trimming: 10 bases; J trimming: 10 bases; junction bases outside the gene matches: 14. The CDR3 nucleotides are TGTGCCAGCTTTCCGGGACAGGGTGGGCGAGAGCAGTTCTTC. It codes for CASFPGQGGREQFF.

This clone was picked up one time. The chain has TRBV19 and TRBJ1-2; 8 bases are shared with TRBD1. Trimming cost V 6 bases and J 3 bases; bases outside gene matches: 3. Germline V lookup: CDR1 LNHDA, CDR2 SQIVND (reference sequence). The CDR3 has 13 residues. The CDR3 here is CASSVTGDYGYTF. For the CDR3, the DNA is TGTGCCAGTAGCGTGACAGGGGACTATGGCTACACCTTC.

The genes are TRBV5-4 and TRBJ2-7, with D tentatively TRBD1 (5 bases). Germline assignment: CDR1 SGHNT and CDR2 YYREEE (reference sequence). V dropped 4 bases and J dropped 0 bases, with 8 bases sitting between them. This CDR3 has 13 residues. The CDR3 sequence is CASSVDNSYEQYF. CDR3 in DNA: TGTGCCAGCAGCGTGGACAACTCCTACGAGCAGTACTTC.